This entry concerns a single TCR beta chain. No antigen is known for it. The sample belongs to a study of OX40 agonist ivuxolimab in advanced cancers. The study, taken as a whole, reports: Some of the lowest clonal expansion was seen in partial responders at 0.1-3.0 mg/kg. Researchers did not determine the expanded peripheral T cells' antigen specificity.

Blood draws occurred at baseline, cycle 4 day 1, and cycle 7 day 1. This CDR3 comprises 15 residues. V shed 10 bases and J 2 bases; nucleotides not matched to a gene: 6. Germline CDR1 ENHRY, CDR2 SYGVKD. Sequencing used immunoSEQ multiplex PCR; TCRdb keeps in-frame clones, though not all of them. The sample lists some 71,000 clones, 86% occurring once. V gene TRBV10-3 combines with J gene TRBJ2-7; TRBD2 agrees at 15 bases. This receptor was taken from an adult with an advanced solid tumor such as melanoma, head and neck, liver or kidney cancer. The source was CD4+ or CD8+ T cells sorted from blood, collected in a trial of the OX40 agonist ivuxolimab. The CDR3 bases are TGTGCCACCCTGGGACTAGCGGGGGGCGCCTACGAGCAGTACTTC. As protein: CATLGLAGGAYEQYF.